This T cell receptor (beta chain) came from a study of read filtering for tumor transcriptome and immune sequencing. The CDR3 is 15 amino acids. The trim removed 5 bases at V and 4 bases at J, leaving 4 bases unmatched. CDR1 is SEHNR, CDR2 FQNEAQ, per germline (reference sequence). At the time of active disease, bone marrow was collected from every patient. From roughly 400 ng of RNA, a library with molecular barcoded alpha/delta and beta/gamma adaptors was made. TCRdb itself ran the reads through MiXCR, one entry per CDR3 protein. The sample lists about 62,000 distinct CDR3 sequences, approximately 18% seen once, with about a tenth in the top ten. This clonotype was counted a few times.

The chain carries TRBV7-9 and TRBJ2-3, with 12 bases matching TRBD2. The sequenced material came from a population of CD138-negative cells sorted from bone marrow. This clonotype was obtained from a donor at least 40 years old with multiple myeloma. The CDR3 sequence is CASSHPSGGADTQYF. Written as DNA, the CDR3 is TGTGCCAGCAGCCACCCTAGCGGGGGGGCAGATACGCAGTATTTT.